The text below deals with one T cell receptor (beta chain). The presence of a unique molecular identifier marked each TCR cDNA molecule. TCRdb used MiXCR to reprocess the 5' RACE reads, holding one entry per CDR3 protein. Here the sample spans 2,500 to 3,000 distinct CDR3 sequences, roughly 15% being singletons. These data originate in a study of spatial heterogeneity in lung cancer. CDR3 length: 15 residues. With V trimmed by 6 bases and J by 0 bases, 4 bases remained unmatched. CDR1 LNHDA and CDR2 SQIVND come from the germline V gene (reference sequence). Regarding time point: sample taken at primary tumor resection. The sequenced material consisted of unsorted whole RNA from tumor, nontumor lung or frozen PBMC.

The receptor comes from a female donor with early-stage non-small cell lung cancer. The rearrangement joins TRBV19 to TRBJ2-1; 8 nucleotides line up with TRBD2. Sample: normal lung tissue next to the tumor, taken at surgery. CDR3 loop: CASRTLAASYNEQFF. DNA for the CDR3: TGTGCCAGTAGAACACTAGCGGCCTCCTACAATGAGCAGTTCTTC.